Listed here is a single TCR beta chain. The antigen is unknown. V lost 5 bases to trimming and J lost 6 bases; unmatched junction nucleotides: 18. Germline CDR1 is MDHEN and CDR2 is SYDVKM. This CDR3 contains 18 residues. The sample comes from a study of OX40 agonist ivuxolimab in advanced cancers. Study at large: Six ivuxolimab dose levels, 0.01 to 10 mg/kg, were given intravenously every 2 weeks. Earlier anti-PD-1, anti-PD-L1 or anti-CTLA-4 therapy was permitted; around 40% had received some.

Only in-frame clones appear in the TCRdb table, and some are missing; sequencing was by immunoSEQ multiplex PCR. The repertoire holds about 46,000 clones, with around 90% as singletons. Broader study findings: Some nonresponders also had low normalized T-cell clonal expansion.

Sequenced material: CD4+ or CD8+ T cells sorted from blood, taken in a trial of the OX40 agonist ivuxolimab. The rearrangement uses TRBV28 and TRBJ2-3; 9 positions agree with TRBD1. This clonotype was obtained from an adult with an advanced solid tumor such as melanoma, head and neck, liver or kidney cancer. In nucleotides, the CDR3 is TGTGCCAGCAGTATCCCGACGGCGGGACAGGGTCTTTTGGATACGCAGTATTTT. It specifies CASSIPTAGQGLLDTQYF.